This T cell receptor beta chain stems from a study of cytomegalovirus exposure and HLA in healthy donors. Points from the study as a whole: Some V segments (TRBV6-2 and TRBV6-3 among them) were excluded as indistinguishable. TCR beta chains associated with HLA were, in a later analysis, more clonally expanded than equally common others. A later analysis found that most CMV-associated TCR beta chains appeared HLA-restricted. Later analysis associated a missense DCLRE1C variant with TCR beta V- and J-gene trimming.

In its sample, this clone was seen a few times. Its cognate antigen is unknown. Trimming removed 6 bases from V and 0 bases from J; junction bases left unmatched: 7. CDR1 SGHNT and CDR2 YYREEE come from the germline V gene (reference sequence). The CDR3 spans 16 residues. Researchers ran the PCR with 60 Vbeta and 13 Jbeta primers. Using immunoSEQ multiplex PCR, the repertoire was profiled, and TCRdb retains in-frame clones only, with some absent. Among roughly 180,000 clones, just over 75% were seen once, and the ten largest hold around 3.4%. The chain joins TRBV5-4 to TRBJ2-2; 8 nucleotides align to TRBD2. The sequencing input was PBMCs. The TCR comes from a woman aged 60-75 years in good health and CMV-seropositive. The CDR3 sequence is CASTRRRGANTGELFF. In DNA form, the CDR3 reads TGTGCCAGCACCCGACGGCGGGGGGCGAACACCGGGGAGCTGTTTTTT.